The 26 T cell receptor beta chains listed next were all sequenced from one sample in a study of T cells in localized non-small cell lung cancer (TCRdb year 2020). Library prep was done by the immunoSEQ multiplex PCR assay. In TCRdb, the immuneACCESS table is reduced to in-frame sequences with V and J assigned. These tables do not hold every clone; where another copy was compared, an unresolved V gene accounts for under half, and the others remain unexplained. This sample gives 130,000 or so clones in total; more than 80% of them show up just once. The ten largest make up around 1.7% of the sample. The source was peripheral blood, collected before any cancer treatment. These receptor sequences come from a female donor of 60 years or more with stage I lung adenocarcinoma.

The chain carries TRBV7-9 and TRBJ1-2; 9 bases match TRBD1. The trim removed 8 bases at V and 5 bases at J, leaving 12 bases unmatched. CDR1 and CDR2 (germline): SEHNR, FQNEAQ (reference sequence). The CDR3 runs 15 residues. The CDR3 region is CASAGRTGEGYGYTF. The DNA of the CDR3 is TGTGCCAGCGCGGGGCGGACAGGGGAAGGGTATGGCTACACCTTC. Combining the CDR3 with reference TRBV7-9 and TRBJ1-2 gives the whole variable domain DTGVSQNPRHKITKRGQNVTFRCDPISEHNRLYWYRQTLGQGPEFLTYFQNEAQLEKSRLLSDRFSAERPKGSFSTLEIQRTEQGDSAMYLCASAGRTGEGYGYTFGSGTRLTVV.

The chain employs TRBV2 and TRBJ2-2, with TRBD2 identical over 7 bases. Germline V lookup: CDR1 SNHLY, CDR2 FYNNEI. With V trimmed by 4 bases and J by 2 bases, 7 bases remained unmatched. The length of the CDR3 is 16 residues. This CDR3 is CASSVGLAANTGELFF. CDR3 sequence (DNA): TGTGCCAGCAGTGTAGGCCTAGCGGCTAACACCGGGGAGCTGTTTTTT. Based on the CDR3 plus reference TRBV2 and TRBJ2-2, the full variable domain is EPEVTQTPSHQVTQMGQEVILRCVPISNHLYFYWYRQILGQKVEFLVSFYNNEISEKSEIFDDQFSVERPDGSNFTLKIRSTKLEDSAMYFCASSVGLAANTGELFFGEGSRLTVL.

V usage is TRBV30 and J usage is TRBJ2-3; 8 positions agree with TRBD1. The V and J ends lost 5 bases and 4 bases, in that order; junction bases with no gene match: 11. The CDR3 is 15 amino acids. The germline CDR1 and CDR2 sequences are GTSNPN and SVGIG (reference sequence). For the CDR3, the DNA is TGTGCCTGGGTTGGGACAGGAGCAAACCCAGATACGCAGTATTTT. Its translation is CAWVGTGANPDTQYF.

The J gene is TRBJ1-6, the V gene TRBV7-6; TRBD1 matches 7 bases. Trimming removed 5 bases from V and 9 bases from J; junction bases left unmatched: 10. The CDR3 is 15 amino acids. Germline assignment: CDR1 SGHVS and CDR2 FNYEAQ. The CDR3 reads CASSPETGSSSPLHF. CDR3 in DNA: TGTGCCAGCAGCCCTGAGACAGGGAGCAGTTCACCCCTCCACTTT.

The chain's CDR3 is CASSPLRQGHYEQYF. In DNA, the CDR3 is TGTGCCAGCTCACCACTGAGACAGGGCCACTACGAGCAGTACTTC. The rearrangement joins TRBV18 to TRBJ2-7; TRBD1 matches 7 bases. This CDR3 contains 15 residues. Germline CDR1 is KGHSH and CDR2 is LQKENI. V was clipped by 1 base and J by 3 bases; unmatched bases: 6.

The rearrangement links TRBV19 to TRBJ1-1, with TRBD1 identical over 9 bases. The CDR3 contains 14 residues. V dropped 4 bases and J dropped 3; count of bases not matched to a gene: 3. Germline V lookup: CDR1 LNHDA, CDR2 SQIVND (reference sequence). This CDR3 is CASSRQGVYTEAFF. CDR3 DNA sequence: TGTGCCAGTAGTAGACAGGGGGTTTACACTGAAGCTTTCTTT.

The rearrangement uses TRBV28 and TRBJ1-2; 9 nucleotides agree with TRBD1. Germline assignment: CDR1 MDHEN and CDR2 SYDVKM. The J segment lost 7 bases and the V segment lost 3 bases, leaving 12 bases of the junction unmatched. CDR3 length: 16 residues. The CDR3 DNA follows: TGTGCCAGCAGTTTCTGGATGACGGGACAGGGTGGTGGCTACACCTTC. Protein product: CASSFWMTGQGGGYTF.

This clone was observed a single time. This rearrangement joins TRBV5-5 to TRBJ1-4, with D unresolved. V dropped 0 bases and J dropped 4 bases, with 10 bases sitting between them. The germline CDR1 and CDR2 sequences are SGHKS and YYEKEE (reference sequence). This CDR3 contains 15 residues. The chain's CDR3 is CASSLVGLGNEKLFF. The CDR3, as DNA: TGTGCCAGCAGCTTGGTGGGCTTGGGTAATGAAAAACTGTTTTTT.

This chain uses TRBV6-4 with TRBJ2-6, with TRBD2 matching 8 bases. After removal of 7 bases from V and 0 bases from J, the junction contained 5 bases not matched to a gene. Germline loops: CDR1 MRHNA, CDR2 SNTAGT. The CDR3 covers 16 residues. CDR3 sequence (DNA): TGTGCCAGCACAAGCGGGGGCAGCTCTGGGGCCAACGTCCTGACTTTC. Translation: CASTSGGSSGANVLTF.

For this clone: This same CDR3 is encoded by further DNA sequences in the sample. J is TRBJ2-3 and V is TRBV29-1; the match to TRBD2 covers 10 bases. V shed 3 bases and J 6 bases; nucleotides not matched to a gene: 6. The CDR3 is 14 amino acids. Germline V CDR1 and CDR2: SQVTM, ANQGSEA. The CDR3 loop is CSVDGLAGADTQYF. The CDR3 coding sequence is TGCAGCGTTGATGGGCTAGCGGGAGCGGATACGCAGTATTTT.

V is TRBV11-2 and J is TRBJ2-5, with D perhaps TRBD1 or TRBD2 (5 bases each). Looked up from germline, CDR1 is SGHAT and CDR2 is FQNNGV. The CDR3 is made up of 16 amino acids. V was pared by 3 bases and J by 4 bases, with 18 bases between. The CDR3 spells CASSFTERSQGETQYF. The CDR3 nucleotides read TGTGCCAGCAGCTTCACGGAGCGGAGCCAGGGAGAGACCCAGTACTTC. Based on the CDR3 plus reference TRBV11-2 and TRBJ2-5, the full variable domain is EAGVAQSPRYKIIEKRQSVAFWCNPISGHATLYWYQQILGQGPKLLIQFQNNGVVDDSQLPKDRFSAERLKGVDSTLKIQPAKLEDSAVYLCASSFTERSQGETQYFGPGTRLLVL.

On this clone itself: A junction boundary mismatches the germline segment, possibly from a read error. The V and J genes are TRBV27 and TRBJ2-7, with 9 bases that match TRBD2. CDR3 length equals 13 residues. Germline values: CDR1 MNHEY, CDR2 SMNVEV (reference sequence). The CDR3 loop reads CASSPGLAYAQYF. DNA for the CDR3: TGTGCCAGCAGCCCGGGACTAGCTTACGCGCAGTACTTC.

A single count supports this clone. In DNA form, the CDR3 reads TGTGCCAGCAGTGACGACCACCACGGGGGTGGGGAGACCCAGTACTTC. Protein sequence: CASSDDHHGGGETQYF. V and J are TRBV2 and TRBJ2-5, with a possible D match to TRBD2 (6 bases). V dropped 3 bases and J dropped 5 bases, with 19 bases sitting between them. Germline V gene sequence: CDR1 SNHLY, CDR2 FYNNEI. The CDR3 totals 16 residues.

Comment on this clone: One end of the junction varies from germline; a read error may be responsible. The genes are TRBV28 and TRBJ1-5; D uncertain. Per the germline V gene, CDR1 is MDHEN and CDR2 is SYDVKM. This CDR3 contains 12 residues. CDR3 region: CASNLVDQPQHF. The CDR3 region has the DNA TGTGCCAGCAATTTAGTGGATCAGCCCCAGCATTTT. The entire variable domain, with the rest obtained from reference TRBV28 and TRBJ1-5, is as follows: DVKVTQSSRYLVKRTGEKVFLECVQDMDHENMFWYRQDPGLGLRLIYFSYDVKMKEKGDIPEGYSVSREKKERFSLILESASTNQTSMYLCASNLVDQPQHFGDGTRLSIL.

This chain joins TRBV5-5 and TRBJ2-1, with D possibly TRBD1 on 5 matching bases. This CDR3 region has 13 residues. Between the trimmed V and J ends, which lost 0 bases and 8 bases, there was a span of 9 bases. Germline V CDR1 and CDR2: SGHKS, YYEKEE (reference sequence). CDR3 region: CASSLDRSDEQFF. The CDR3 DNA reads TGTGCCAGCAGCTTGGACAGGAGCGATGAGCAGTTCTTC.

The chain recombines TRBV2 with TRBJ2-3; TRBD2 matches 9 bases. V lost 9 bases, J lost 0 bases, and 1 base stayed unmatched. The CDR3 is 13 amino acids. The germline gives CDR1 SNHLY, CDR2 FYNNEI. CDR3 in amino acids: CARTSGSTDTQYF. CDR3 nucleotide sequence: TGTGCCAGGACTAGCGGTAGCACAGATACGCAGTATTTT.

In its sample, this clone was seen once. The chain recombines TRBV19 with TRBJ2-2; D might be TRBD1 (6 bases). The germline CDR1 and CDR2 sequences are LNHDA and SQIVND (reference sequence). The V end lost 0 bases, the J end lost 2 bases, and 13 bases lay between the germline ends. CDR3 size: 17 residues. CDR3 coding DNA: TGTGCCAGTAGTATAGAGGGACAACGATCTAACACCGGGGAGCTGTTTTTT. It specifies CASSIEGQRSNTGELFF.

V is TRBV9 and J is TRBJ1-4; D is unclear. The germline V gene encodes CDR1 SGDLS and CDR2 YYNGEE. Deletions cut 0 bases from V and 10 bases from J, with 10 bases between. The CDR3 loop spans 13 amino acids. CDR3 residues: CASSVAPGAKLFF. In nucleotides, the CDR3 is TGTGCCAGCAGCGTAGCCCCCGGAGCAAAACTGTTTTTT.

V usage is TRBV10-2 and J usage is TRBJ2-7; TRBD1 matches at 9 bases. Germline V lookup: CDR1 WSHSY, CDR2 SAAADI. This CDR3 has 15 amino acids. After removal of 6 bases from V and 1 base from J, the junction contained 7 bases not matched to a gene. In nucleotides, the CDR3 is TGCGCCAGCAGCGCCAGGGACAGGGCATCCTACGAGCAGTACTTC. Its protein is CASSARDRASYEQYF.

The CDR3 DNA reads as TGTGCCAGCAGAGATACAGTACCCGAGCAGTACTTC. Translating it yields CASRDTVPEQYF. The chain joins TRBV2 to TRBJ2-7; D gene unclear. This CDR3 contains 12 residues. V gave up 6 bases and J gave up 6 bases, with 12 bases separating them. From germline, CDR1 is SNHLY and CDR2 FYNNEI.

J is TRBJ1-2 and V is TRBV29-1, with a weak D call TRBD1 (5 bases). Trimming took off 3 bases at V and 7 bases at J, with 12 bases between the two ends. From germline, CDR1 is SQVTM and CDR2 ANQGSEA. The CDR3 contains 12 residues. DNA of the CDR3: TGCAGCGTTGAGTGGGGGGGGTTTGGCTACACCTTC. As protein: CSVEWGGFGYTF.

This clone showed up just a few times. This chain connects TRBV6-6 to TRBJ1-2; D remains unclear. The CDR3 spans 14 residues. V lost 2 bases, J lost 6 bases, and 13 bases lay in between. The germline gives CDR1 MNHNY, CDR2 SVGAGI (reference sequence). DNA for the CDR3: TGTGCCAGCAGTTACCTTTCCAAGGGCCATGGCTACACCTTC. This gives the protein CASSYLSKGHGYTF.

The V and J genes are TRBV28 and TRBJ1-2; D is unclear. Per the germline V gene, CDR1 is MDHEN and CDR2 is SYDVKM. Between the trimmed V and J ends, which lost 2 bases and 8 bases, there was a span of 18 bases. The CDR3 runs to 15 residues. In DNA, the CDR3 is TGTGCCAGCAGTTTAACCCTCGTTTTACGGGCAGGCTACACCTTC. It encodes CASSLTLVLRAGYTF.

The chain recombines TRBV5-1 with TRBJ1-2; 7 nucleotides match TRBD1. Trimming cost V 0 bases and J 0 bases; bases outside gene matches: 2. The germline CDR1 and CDR2 sequences are SGHRS and YFSETQ. This CDR3 has 15 residues. The CDR3 DNA follows: TGCGCCAGCAGCTTGGCCGGGACAGCTAACTATGGCTACACCTTC. Translating gives CASSLAGTANYGYTF.

This chain links TRBV10-3 with TRBJ2-1, with TRBD2 matching over 15 bases. J lost 3 bases, V lost 4 bases, and 4 bases had no gene match. The V gene's germline CDR1 is ENHRY and CDR2 SYGVKD. CDR3 length: 17 amino acids. For the CDR3, the DNA is TGTGCCATCAGTGGGACTAGCGGGAGGGCCATCTACAATGAGCAGTTCTTC. This translates into CAISGTSGRAIYNEQFF.

The genes are TRBV19 and TRBJ2-3; a weak D match, TRBD2 (6 bases). The CDR3 is 16 amino acids. The germline V gene has CDR1 LNHDA and CDR2 SQIVND (reference sequence). V was clipped by 6 bases and J by 1 base, with 17 bases between them. The CDR3 DNA reads as TGTGCCAGTAGCATTTCAGCTAGCGCCCGCACAGATACGCAGTATTTT. Translated: CASSISASARTDTQYF.